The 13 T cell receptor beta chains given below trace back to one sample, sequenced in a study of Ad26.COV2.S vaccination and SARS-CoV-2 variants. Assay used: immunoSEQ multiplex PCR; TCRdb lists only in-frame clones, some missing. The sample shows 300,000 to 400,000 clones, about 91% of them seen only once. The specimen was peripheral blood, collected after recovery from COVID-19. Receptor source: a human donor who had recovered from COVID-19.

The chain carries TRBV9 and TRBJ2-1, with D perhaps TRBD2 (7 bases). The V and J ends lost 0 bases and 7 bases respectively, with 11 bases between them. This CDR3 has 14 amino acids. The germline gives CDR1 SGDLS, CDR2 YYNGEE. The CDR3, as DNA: TGTGCCAGCAGCGTAGTGGCGGGGGCAAATGAGCAGTTCTTC. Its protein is CASSVVAGANEQFF. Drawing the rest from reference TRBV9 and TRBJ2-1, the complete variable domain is DSGVTQTPKHLITATGQRVTLRCSPRSGDLSVYWYQQSLDQGLQFLIQYYNGEERAKGNILERFSAQQFPDLHSELNLSSLELGDSALYFCASSVVAGANEQFFGPGTRLTVL.

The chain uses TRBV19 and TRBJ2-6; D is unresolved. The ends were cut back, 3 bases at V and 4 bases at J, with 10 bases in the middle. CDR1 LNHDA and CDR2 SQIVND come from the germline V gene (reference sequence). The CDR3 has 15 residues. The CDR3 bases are TGTGCCAGTAGTATTGGCAGCGCCGGGGCCAACGTCCTGACTTTC. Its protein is CASSIGSAGANVLTF. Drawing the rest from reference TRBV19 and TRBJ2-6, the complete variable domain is DGGITQSPKYLFRKEGQNVTLSCEQNLNHDAMYWYRQDPGQGLRLIYYSQIVNDFQKGDIAEGYSVSREKKESFPLTVTSAQKNPTAFYLCASSIGSAGANVLTFGAGSRLTVL.

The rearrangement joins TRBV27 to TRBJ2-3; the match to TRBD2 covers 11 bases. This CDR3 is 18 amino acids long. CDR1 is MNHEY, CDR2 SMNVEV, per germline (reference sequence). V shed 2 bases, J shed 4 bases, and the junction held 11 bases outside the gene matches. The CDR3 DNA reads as TGTGCCAGCAGTTTAGCCCCGGTGATTAGCGGGGGGGCAGATACGCAGTATTTT. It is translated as CASSLAPVISGGADTQYF.

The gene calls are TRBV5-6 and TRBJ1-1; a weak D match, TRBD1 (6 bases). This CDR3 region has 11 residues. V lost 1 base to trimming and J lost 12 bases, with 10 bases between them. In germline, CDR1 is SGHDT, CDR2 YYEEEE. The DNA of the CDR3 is TGTGCCAGCAGCTTGCAGGGGAGGACTTTCTTT. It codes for CASSLQGRTFF.

CDR3 residues: CASRSLGGAQETQYF. CDR3 DNA sequence: TGTGCCAGCAGATCCCTCGGGGGGGCCCAAGAGACCCAGTACTTC. The chain combines TRBV7-8 with TRBJ2-5; the match to TRBD2 covers 8 bases. This CDR3 region has 15 residues. Germline V gene data show CDR1 as SGHVS and CDR2 as FQNEAQ. The trim removed 6 bases at V and 1 base at J, leaving 7 bases unmatched.

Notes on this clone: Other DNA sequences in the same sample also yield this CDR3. The chain's CDR3 is CASSSQGNQPQHF. As DNA, the CDR3 is TGTGCCAGCAGTTCACAGGGAAATCAGCCCCAGCATTTT. The chain combines TRBV6-5 with TRBJ1-5, with D possibly TRBD1 on 6 matching bases. V lost 4 bases and J 4 bases, leaving 8 bases between the germline ends. The CDR3 totals 13 residues. Germline lookup yields CDR1 MNHEY and CDR2 SVGAGI.

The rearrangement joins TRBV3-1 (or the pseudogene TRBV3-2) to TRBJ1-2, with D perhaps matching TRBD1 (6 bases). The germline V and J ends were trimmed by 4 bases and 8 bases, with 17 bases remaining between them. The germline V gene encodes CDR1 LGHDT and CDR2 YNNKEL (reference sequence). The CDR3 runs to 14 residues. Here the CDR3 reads CASSPDRLRGGYTF. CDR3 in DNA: TGTGCCAGCAGCCCTGACAGGCTCCGAGGGGGCTACACCTTC.

The CDR3 region is CASGDVGGEKLFF. The CDR3 region has the DNA TGTGCCAGCGGGGACGTCGGGGGTGAAAAACTGTTTTTT. J is TRBJ1-4 and V is TRBV12-3 or TRBV12-4; D might be TRBD1 (5 bases). The V gene lost 8 bases and the J gene lost 7 bases, with 14 bases spanning the gap. The CDR3 runs to 13 residues.

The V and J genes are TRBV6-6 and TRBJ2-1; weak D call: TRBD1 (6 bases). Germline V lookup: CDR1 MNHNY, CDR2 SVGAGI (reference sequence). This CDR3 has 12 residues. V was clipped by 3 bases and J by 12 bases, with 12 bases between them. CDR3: CASSYPRTVQFF. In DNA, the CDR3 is TGTGCCAGCAGTTATCCCCGGACAGTGCAGTTCTTC.

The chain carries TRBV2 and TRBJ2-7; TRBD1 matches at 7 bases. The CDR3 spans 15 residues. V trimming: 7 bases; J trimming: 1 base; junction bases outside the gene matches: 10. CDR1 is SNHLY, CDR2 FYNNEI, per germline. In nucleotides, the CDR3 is TGTGCCAGCACCTTCGGGACAGTTTTATCCTACGAGCAGTACTTC. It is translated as CASTFGTVLSYEQYF.

CDR3 nucleotide sequence: TGTGCCAGCAGCCAAAGGACTGGTGATTCACCCCTCCACTTT. This gives the protein CASSQRTGDSPLHF. The V and J genes are TRBV3-1 (or the pseudogene TRBV3-2) and TRBJ1-6; D is undetermined. Per germline, CDR1 LGHDT and CDR2 YNNKEL (reference sequence). This CDR3 contains 14 residues. Trimming shortened V by 2 bases and J by 8 bases, and 10 bases separated the two germline ends.

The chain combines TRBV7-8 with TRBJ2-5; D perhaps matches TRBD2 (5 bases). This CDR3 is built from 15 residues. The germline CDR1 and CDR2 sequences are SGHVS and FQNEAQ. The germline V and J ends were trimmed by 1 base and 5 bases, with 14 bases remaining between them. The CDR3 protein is CASSLVGEGRETQYF. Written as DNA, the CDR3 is TGTGCCAGCAGCTTAGTGGGAGAAGGACGGGAGACCCAGTACTTC.

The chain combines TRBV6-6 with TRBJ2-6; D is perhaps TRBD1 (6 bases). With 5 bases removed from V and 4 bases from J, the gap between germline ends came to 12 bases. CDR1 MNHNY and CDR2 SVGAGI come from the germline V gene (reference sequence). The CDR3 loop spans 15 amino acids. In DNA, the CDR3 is TGTGCCAGCAGTACCTCAGGGGTCGGGGCCAACGTCCTGACTTTC. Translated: CASSTSGVGANVLTF.